The rows below give T cell receptor beta chains drawn from one sample of a study of blood T cell repertoires in COVID-19. Sequenced by immunoSEQ multiplex PCR; TCRdb stores in-frame clones only, minus some. The table includes some 140,000 clones, 70% to 85% detected once. Sequenced input: peripheral blood. All receptors derive from a man aged 60-69 years with acute or convalescent COVID-19. Both conserved end residues are part of each CDR3. The D gene is left open where the match is weak. Clone size is given for some rows only: seen once, a few or many times, or a class if the clone is expanded.

j_call clone_size v_call d_call cdr3_aa cdr3_nt
TRBJ2-1 once TRBV19 TRBD2 CATTAGGSYNEQFF TGTGCCACCACAGCGGGGGGCTCCTACAATGAGCAGTTCTTC
TRBJ1-1 few TRBV2 NA CASSVSTWDTEAFF TGTGCCAGCAGTGTTAGCACCTGGGACACTGAAGCTTTCTTT
TRBJ1-4 NA TRBV18 TRBD1 CASSAGQDRNEKLFF TGTGCCAGCTCAGCGGGACAGGATCGCAATGAAAAACTGTTTTTT
TRBJ2-7 NA TRBV7-4 TRBD1 CASSGTEYF TGTGCCAGCAGCGGGACAGAGTACTTC
TRBJ1-1 NA TRBV10-1 TRBD1 CASSEAELMKGARSTEAFF TGCGCCAGCAGTGAGGCCGAACTAATGAAGGGGGCGCGGAGCACTGAAGCTTTCTTT
TRBJ2-7 NA TRBV3-1/TRBV3-2 TRBD2 CASSQVRLIAGGSYEQYF TGTGCCAGCAGCCAAGTAAGATTAATAGCGGGAGGAAGCTACGAGCAGTACTTC
TRBJ2-7 NA TRBV7-8 NA CASSSALGGIYEQYF TGTGCCAGCAGCTCGGCCTTAGGGGGTATCTACGAGCAGTACTTC
TRBJ2-5 NA TRBV11-2 NA CASSLWGGRQETQYF TGTGCCAGCAGCTTATGGGGGGGCCGGCAAGAGACCCAGTACTTC
TRBJ1-1 NA TRBV5-1 TRBD1 CASSRDRGLSEAFF TGCGCCAGCAGCCGGGACAGGGGGCTCTCTGAAGCTTTCTTT
TRBJ2-7 once TRBV3-1/TRBV3-2 TRBD2 CASSPGLAGGAYEQYF TGTGCCAGCAGCCCGGGACTAGCGGGAGGTGCCTACGAGCAGTACTTC
TRBJ1-1 NA TRBV6-5 NA CASSYPAGVAFF TGTGCCAGCAGTTACCCGGCAGGGGTAGCTTTCTTT
TRBJ2-3 NA TRBV5-1 NA CASSSGLANTDTQYF TGCGCCAGCAGCTCGGGACTGGCTAACACAGATACGCAGTATTTT
TRBJ1-3 NA TRBV3-1/TRBV3-2 NA CASSSAGISGNTIYF TGTGCCAGCAGCTCGGCAGGGATCTCTGGAAACACCATATATTTT
TRBJ1-5 NA TRBV15 TRBD1 CATSRAGGLRNQPQHF TGTGCCACCAGCAGAGCAGGGGGGCTCCGGAATCAGCCCCAGCATTTT
TRBJ2-1 few TRBV19 TRBD2 CATQLLAGGVQDEQFF TGTGCCACCCAATTACTAGCGGGGGGGGTACAGGATGAGCAGTTCTTC
TRBJ2-2 NA TRBV30 TRBD1 CAWSVRQGAMWTGELFF TGTGCCTGGAGTGTACGGCAGGGGGCGATGTGGACCGGGGAGCTGTTTTTT
TRBJ1-5 few TRBV19 NA CASQRGTQFNQPQHF TGTGCCAGCCAGAGGGGGACACAATTCAATCAGCCCCAGCATTTT
TRBJ2-2 once TRBV20-1 TRBD2 CSASGGSTGELFF TGCAGTGCTAGTGGCGGGAGCACCGGGGAGCTGTTTTTT
TRBJ2-3 NA TRBV18 TRBD2 CASSPGTSGTDTQYF TGTGCCAGCTCGCCCGGGACTAGCGGGACAGATACGCAGTATTTT
TRBJ1-2 NA TRBV29-1 TRBD1 CSVDGGQGVDYGYTF TGCAGCGTTGATGGAGGACAGGGTGTCGACTATGGCTACACCTTC
TRBJ1-6 NA TRBV5-1 NA CASSPVPPGANSPLHF TGCGCCAGCAGCCCGGTACCCCCAGGGGCGAATTCACCCCTCCACTTT
TRBJ2-1 NA TRBV3-1/TRBV3-2 TRBD2 CASRAVAGSYNEQFF TGTGCCAGCAGAGCTGTAGCGGGTTCGTACAATGAGCAGTTCTTC
TRBJ2-2 NA TRBV4-3 TRBD2 CASSQAGLAGANTGELFF TGCGCCAGCAGCCAAGCGGGACTAGCGGGAGCGAACACCGGGGAGCTGTTTTTT
TRBJ1-5 NA TRBV28 TRBD1 CASSSDRGEQPQHF TGTGCCAGCAGCTCCGACAGGGGAGAACAGCCCCAGCATTTT
TRBJ2-3 few TRBV29-1 NA CSVETGTDTQYF TGCAGCGTTGAGACAGGCACAGATACGCAGTATTTT
TRBJ2-1 few TRBV7-6 TRBD2 CASSSTSGRGNEQFF TGTGCCAGCAGCTCGACTAGCGGGAGAGGAAATGAGCAGTTCTTC
TRBJ2-3 NA TRBV2 NA CASSGTRGDTQYF TGTGCCAGCAGTGGAACGAGAGGAGATACGCAGTATTTT
TRBJ2-1 NA TRBV5-6 NA CASSPRDSSDEQFF TGTGCCAGCAGCCCCCGGGATAGCAGCGATGAGCAGTTCTTC
TRBJ1-5 NA TRBV19 TRBD1 CASNPTGAIAQHF TGTGCCAGTAACCCGACAGGGGCCATTGCCCAGCATTTT
TRBJ2-1 NA TRBV9 TRBD2 CASSVASGSRNEQFF TGTGCCAGCAGCGTAGCCAGCGGGAGTAGAAATGAGCAGTTCTTC
TRBJ1-2 few TRBV4-2 TRBD1 CASSEEPGQIYGYTF TGTGCCAGCAGCGAGGAACCGGGACAGATCTATGGCTACACCTTC
TRBJ1-5 NA TRBV9 TRBD1 CASSAGQGSNQPQHF TGTGCCAGCAGCGCGGGACAGGGTAGCAATCAGCCCCAGCATTTT
TRBJ2-3 NA TRBV27 TRBD2 CASSPSGLAGGKDTQYF TGTGCCAGCAGTCCCTCCGGGCTAGCGGGAGGCAAAGATACGCAGTATTTT
TRBJ1-5 NA TRBV30 TRBD1 CAWSVPGQGHQPQHF TGTGCCTGGAGTGTACCGGGACAGGGTCATCAGCCCCAGCATTTT
TRBJ1-1 NA TRBV2 NA CASSKGGNLNTEAFF TGTGCCAGCAGCAAAGGGGGAAACCTGAACACTGAAGCTTTCTTT
TRBJ2-1 NA TRBV9 NA CASSPGLASYNEQFF TGTGCCAGCAGCCCTGGACTGGCCTCCTACAATGAGCAGTTCTTC
TRBJ2-1 NA TRBV9 NA CASSGTGRGGNEQFF TGTGCCAGCAGCGGGACAGGTAGGGGAGGCAATGAGCAGTTCTTC
TRBJ2-7 NA TRBV27 TRBD1 CASRHRGMYF TGTGCCAGCAGACACAGGGGGATGTACTTC
TRBJ2-5 NA TRBV6-5 NA CASINSQGSSETQYF TGTGCCAGCATAAACAGCCAGGGAAGTTCAGAGACCCAGTACTTC
TRBJ2-3 NA TRBV24-1 TRBD2 CATSDPGGRADTQYF TGTGCCACCAGTGACCCGGGGGGGAGGGCAGATACGCAGTATTTT
TRBJ2-7 NA TRBV7-9 TRBD1 CASTPEGARGSEQYF TGTGCCAGCACCCCAGAGGGGGCCAGGGGGTCCGAGCAGTACTTC
TRBJ1-6 NA TRBV6-2/TRBV6-3 NA CASSYSRDSPIWTLHF TGTGCCAGCAGTTACTCGCGAGACAGCCCGATTTGGACCCTCCACTTT
TRBJ2-2 NA TRBV28 NA CASIPTGNTGELFF TGTGCCAGCATCCCGACAGGGAACACCGGGGAGCTGTTTTTT
TRBJ2-6 NA TRBV5-4 TRBD1 CASSLGDRGMGANVLTF TGTGCCAGCAGCTTGGGAGACAGGGGTATGGGGGCCAACGTCCTGACTTTC
TRBJ2-4 NA TRBV6-5 TRBD1 CASSYSGTGNIQYF TGTGCCAGCAGTTACTCGGGGACAGGGAACATTCAGTACTTC
TRBJ2-7 NA TRBV3-1/TRBV3-2 TRBD2 CASSQGHPLAGGSSYEQYF TGTGCCAGCAGCCAAGGTCATCCGTTAGCGGGAGGAAGCTCCTACGAGCAGTACTTC
TRBJ2-3 few TRBV11-3 TRBD1 CASSLAPGQGAGDTQYF TGTGCCAGCAGCTTGGCCCCCGGACAGGGGGCCGGAGATACGCAGTATTTT
TRBJ1-4 NA TRBV19 TRBD1 CASSLGGTGGEKLFF TGTGCCAGTAGCCTGGGGGGGACAGGCGGTGAAAAACTGTTTTTT
TRBJ2-1 NA TRBV24-1 NA CATSVSQYEQFF TGTGCCACCAGTGTTTCCCAATATGAGCAGTTCTTC
TRBJ2-5 NA TRBV5-6 TRBD2 CASSLEGAGTRETQYF TGTGCCAGCAGCTTGGAGGGAGCGGGAACCCGGGAGACCCAGTACTTC
TRBJ1-4 NA TRBV2 NA CASSGTLQGSNEKLFF TGTGCCAGCAGTGGAACTCTCCAGGGATCTAATGAAAAACTGTTTTTT
TRBJ2-1 NA TRBV6-9 NA CASSYSPDEAGPPDEQFF TGTGCCAGCAGTTATTCCCCCGATGAAGCGGGTCCCCCCGATGAGCAGTTCTTC
TRBJ1-2 NA TRBV7-9 NA CASSVDYYGYTF TGTGCCAGCAGCGTCGACTACTATGGCTACACCTTC